Listed here is a single T cell receptor (beta chain). The length of the CDR3 is 15 residues. Germline-derived CDR1 and CDR2 are LNHDA and SQIVND (reference sequence). Trimming shortened V by 4 bases and J by 1 base, and 13 bases separated the two germline ends. The data were obtained in a study of OX40 agonist ivuxolimab in advanced cancers. As for the study in general: The dose-escalation cohort had hepatocellular carcinoma, melanoma, renal cell or head and neck cancer.

The repertoire was sequenced with immunoSEQ multiplex PCR; TCRdb's copy has only in-frame clones and lacks some. The sample includes about 58,000 clones, 80% to 90% of them seen just once. Peripheral blood came from all dose cohorts at three timepoints. The sequencing here drew on CD4+ or CD8+ T cells sorted from blood, taken in a trial of the OX40 agonist ivuxolimab. The receptor was derived from an adult with an advanced solid tumor such as melanoma, head and neck, liver or kidney cancer. The V gene is TRBV19, the J gene TRBJ1-1; possible D gene TRBD1, 6 bases. CDR3 protein: CASSSGGAPNTEAFF. In DNA form, the CDR3 reads TGTGCCAGTAGTAGTGGGGGGGCGCCGAACACTGAAGCTTTCTTT. Combining the CDR3 with reference TRBV19 and TRBJ1-1 gives the whole variable domain DGGITQSPKYLFRKEGQNVTLSCEQNLNHDAMYWYRQDPGQGLRLIYYSQIVNDFQKGDIAEGYSVSREKKESFPLTVTSAQKNPTAFYLCASSSGGAPNTEAFFGQGTRLTVV.